The rows below give T cell receptor beta chains drawn from one sample of a study of blood T cell repertoires in COVID-19. Libraries were prepared by immunoSEQ multiplex PCR; TCRdb keeps only in-frame clonotypes and omits some of them. The sample carries about 190,000 clones, under 80% recorded once. The sample consisted of peripheral blood. The source is a woman in her forties or fifties with acute or convalescent COVID-19. CDR3s include the opening cysteine and the closing phenylalanine or tryptophan. D genes are given only for firm matches. Clone size is not always given. Where it is, it says once, few, many or a class for expanded clones.

CDR3nt: TGTGCCAGCAGTTCCCCCGGGGGAGGGTCCTACGAGCAGTACTTC
CDR3aa: CASSSPGGGSYEQYF
v_gene: TRBV28
d_gene: TRBD2
j_gene: TRBJ2-7
abundance: -

CDR3nt: TGTGCCATCAGCGAGGGACATTCGAACACTGAAGCTTTCTTT
CDR3aa: CAISEGHSNTEAFF
v_gene: TRBV10-3
d_gene: -
j_gene: TRBJ1-1
abundance: -

CDR3nt: TGTGCCAGCAGTTCAACAGGGGGAGGCTACACCTTC
CDR3aa: CASSSTGGGYTF
v_gene: TRBV27
d_gene: TRBD1
j_gene: TRBJ1-2
abundance: -

CDR3nt: TGTGCCAGTAGCTTAGCGGGAGGAACCACCGGGGAGCTGTTTTTT
CDR3aa: CASSLAGGTTGELFF
v_gene: TRBV19
d_gene: TRBD2
j_gene: TRBJ2-2
abundance: once

CDR3nt: TGTGCCAGCACCCAAGACCGGGTCCCGTTCGGCTACACCTTC
CDR3aa: CASTQDRVPFGYTF
v_gene: TRBV11-2
d_gene: -
j_gene: TRBJ1-2
abundance: -

CDR3nt: TGTGCCAGCAGTTACCCCTCGACAGGCACCTACGAGCAGTACTTC
CDR3aa: CASSYPSTGTYEQYF
v_gene: TRBV6-6
d_gene: -
j_gene: TRBJ2-7
abundance: -

CDR3nt: TGTGCCAGCAGCTCCAGGGGTTCCTATGGCTACACCTTC
CDR3aa: CASSSRGSYGYTF
v_gene: TRBV7-6
d_gene: -
j_gene: TRBJ1-2
abundance: -

CDR3nt: TGTGCCAGCAGTTCCGAGCGGGGTTACAATGAGCAGTTCTTC
CDR3aa: CASSSERGYNEQFF
v_gene: TRBV6-2/TRBV6-3
d_gene: TRBD2
j_gene: TRBJ2-1
abundance: once

CDR3nt: TGTGCCAGCAGCTTCGGACAGGTGAACACTGAAGCTTTCTTT
CDR3aa: CASSFGQVNTEAFF
v_gene: TRBV6-5
d_gene: TRBD1
j_gene: TRBJ1-1
abundance: -

CDR3nt: TGTGCCAGCAGAACGACAGGGTCTGGTGAGCAGTTCTTC
CDR3aa: CASRTTGSGEQFF
v_gene: TRBV12-3/TRBV12-4
d_gene: TRBD1
j_gene: TRBJ2-1
abundance: -

CDR3nt: TGTGCCTGGAGTGTTAAGGACTCTAATGAAAAACTGTTTTTT
CDR3aa: CAWSVKDSNEKLFF
v_gene: TRBV30
d_gene: -
j_gene: TRBJ1-4
abundance: -